These 24 T cell receptor beta chains originate from one sample sequenced in a study of blood T cells in healthy people across ages. Primed by a sample-barcoded 5' primer and a J-beta primer mix, a second PCR proceeded for about 6 to 11 cycles. One entry per CDR3 protein results from TCRdb running MiXCR on the 5' RACE reads. This repertoire shows fewer than 750,000 distinct CDR3 sequences, 40% to 65% found once; its top ten account for roughly 12%. Sequencing was carried out using blood. These receptors originate from an elderly woman in good health.

This sequence joins TRBV6-1 and TRBJ2-4; possibly TRBD2 for D (6 bases). In germline, CDR1 is MNHNS, CDR2 SASEGT. Trimming left V 4 bases short and J 0 bases short, with 10 bases between. This CDR3 is 15 amino acids long. The CDR3 here is CASSGRELAKNIQYF. In nucleotides, the CDR3 is TGTGCCAGCAGTGGCCGGGAGTTAGCCAAAAACATTCAGTACTTC.

In its sample, this clonotype was seen many times. The chain joins TRBV28 to TRBJ2-5; 12 nucleotides align to TRBD1. Germline CDR1 MDHEN, CDR2 SYDVKM. CDR3 length: 16 residues. After removal of 5 bases from V and 5 bases from J, the junction contained 9 bases not matched to a gene. The CDR3 spells CASSLLGQGAGETQYF. The CDR3 region has the DNA TGTGCCAGCAGTCTTCTGGGACAGGGGGCAGGGGAGACCCAGTACTTC.

The chain is built from TRBV5-1 and TRBJ1-1; TRBD1 matches 10 bases. The CDR3 sequence is 14 residues long. Germline assignment: CDR1 SGHRS and CDR2 YFSETQ. V gave up 4 bases and J gave up 4 bases; unmatched junction bases: 4. CDR3 protein: CASSEDRGGTEAFF. CDR3 DNA sequence: TGCGCCAGCAGCGAGGACAGGGGGGGCACTGAAGCTTTCTTT.

The count of this clonotype is one. A much more abundant neighbour one base away suggests this may be a read error. This sequence joins TRBV7-3 and TRBJ2-3; D is unresolved. This CDR3 spans 14 amino acids. Per the germline V gene, CDR1 is SGHTA and CDR2 is FQGTGA. Trimming removed 5 bases at V and 3 bases at J, with 12 bases between. The CDR3 sequence: CASSVSWGTDTQYF. The CDR3 region has the DNA TGTGCCAGCAGCGTATCATGGGGTACAGATACGCAGTATTTT.

This clonotype was recorded many times. V gene TRBV3-1 combines with J gene TRBJ1-2; D may be TRBD1 (5 bases). This CDR3 region has 16 residues. Between the trimmed V and J ends, which lost 0 bases and 6 bases, there was a span of 17 bases. Germline V gene data show CDR1 as LGHDT and CDR2 as YNNKEL (reference sequence). The CDR3 DNA follows: TGTGCCAGCAGCCAAGATCCGCCAGGGAGGAGGGATGGCTACACCTTC. It yields the protein CASSQDPPGRRDGYTF. Full variable domain (outside the CDR3, taken from reference TRBV3-1 and TRBJ1-2): DTAVSQTPKYLVTQMGNDKSIKCEQNLGHDTMYWYKQDSKKFLKIMFSYNNKELIINETVPNRFSPKSPDKAHLNLHINSLELGDSAVYFCASSQDPPGRRDGYTFGSGTRLTVV.

This chain joins TRBV3-1 and TRBJ2-2, with 8 bases lining up with TRBD2. Germline V gene sequence: CDR1 LGHDT, CDR2 YNNKEL (reference sequence). The J segment lost 0 bases and the V segment lost 1 base, leaving 4 bases of the junction unmatched. The CDR3 extends over 17 amino acids. The CDR3 sequence is CASSQAGGVTNTGELFF. The DNA of the CDR3 is TGTGCCAGCAGCCAAGCCGGGGGGGTAACGAACACCGGGGAGCTGTTTTTT.

This clonotype was detected ten times or more. J is TRBJ2-7 and V is TRBV29-1, with 9 bases aligning to TRBD2. V was clipped by 6 bases and J by 2 bases; unmatched bases: 8. The CDR3 covers 14 residues. Germline V gene lookup returns CDR1 SQVTM and CDR2 ANQGSEA. CDR3 sequence: CSVALTSGTYEQYF. The CDR3 coding sequence is TGCAGCGTCGCGTTGACTAGCGGTACCTACGAGCAGTACTTC.

The V gene is TRBV5-1, the J gene TRBJ2-5; D call uncertain. Germline V gene data show CDR1 as SGHRS and CDR2 as YFSETQ. With 4 bases removed from V and 11 bases from J, the gap between germline ends came to 21 bases. CDR3 length: 14 residues. The CDR3 region is CASSVGMNYNEQYF. In nucleotides, the CDR3 is TGCGCCAGCAGCGTGGGGATGAACTACAATGAGCAGTACTTC.

This clonotype has a count of ten or more. The rearrangement uses TRBV7-9 and TRBJ2-1; D is tentatively TRBD1 or TRBD2 (5 bases each). In germline, CDR1 is SEHNR, CDR2 FQNEAQ (reference sequence). Trimming took off 5 bases at V and 4 bases at J, with 12 bases between the two ends. There are 14 residues in the CDR3. The CDR3 DNA sequence: TGTGCCAGCAGCAACCGGGACGGGTACAATGAGCAGTTCTTC. It is translated as CASSNRDGYNEQFF. Full variable domain (outside the CDR3, taken from reference TRBV7-9 and TRBJ2-1): DTGVSQNPRHKITKRGQNVTFRCDPISEHNRLYWYRQTLGQGPEFLTYFQNEAQLEKSRLLSDRFSAERPKGSFSTLEIQRTEQGDSAMYLCASSNRDGYNEQFFGPGTRLTVL.

V is TRBV9 and J is TRBJ2-7; 10 bases map to TRBD2. This CDR3 spans 15 amino acids. The germline CDR1 and CDR2 sequences are SGDLS and YYNGEE. Losses at the gene ends were 5 bases for V and 7 bases for J; bases not matched to a gene: 12. CDR3 in amino acids: CASSLGTSGMGEQYF. The CDR3 DNA reads as TGTGCCAGCAGTTTAGGCACTAGCGGGATGGGAGAGCAGTACTTC. Drawing the rest from reference TRBV9 and TRBJ2-7, the complete variable domain is DSGVTQTPKHLITATGQRVTLRCSPRSGDLSVYWYQQSLDQGLQFLIQYYNGEERAKGNILERFSAQQFPDLHSELNLSSLELGDSALYFCASSLGTSGMGEQYFGPGTRLTVT.

The rearrangement joins TRBV29-1 to TRBJ1-4; 9 bases are a match to TRBD1. J was trimmed by 0 bases and V by 7 bases; bases with no gene match: 9. Germline V gene data show CDR1 as SQVTM and CDR2 as ANQGSEA. The CDR3 sequence is 16 residues long. The CDR3 DNA is TGCAGCGCATCGGACAGGGGACGGACAACTAATGAAAAACTGTTTTTT. This encodes CSASDRGRTTNEKLFF.

The chain uses TRBV2 and TRBJ1-5; 11 bases align to TRBD1. Per the germline V gene, CDR1 is SNHLY and CDR2 is FYNNEI. V lost 5 bases and J lost 10; bases outside the gene matches: 13. The CDR3 is 16 residues long. The CDR3 bases are TGTGCCAGCAGTCAAAGGGGGACAGGGGGGGGATCTCCCCAGCATTTT. Translated: CASSQRGTGGGSPQHF.

The sample holds a few counts of this clonotype. This rearrangement joins TRBV5-1 to TRBJ2-3; D ambiguous. This CDR3 spans 14 amino acids. V lost 5 bases to trimming and J lost 0 bases, with 10 bases between them. CDR1 and CDR2 from the germline V gene are SGHRS and YFSETQ. The CDR3 DNA reads TGCGCCAGCAGAGGCGACACGAGCACAGATACGCAGTATTTT. Translated: CASRGDTSTDTQYF.

This sequence joins TRBV25-1 and TRBJ2-1; D is uncertain. The CDR3 is 11 amino acids. Trimming took off 0 bases at V and 10 bases at J, with 4 bases between the two ends. CDR1 and CDR2 (germline): MGHDK, SYGVNS. The CDR3 region has the DNA TGTGCCAGCAGTGAATACGAGGAGCAGTTCTTC. Its translation: CASSEYEEQFF.

As concerns this clonotype: This sequence may be a read error, since a much larger clone differs from it by one base. The chain uses TRBV28 and TRBJ1-2; 9 bases are shared with TRBD1. The CDR3 has 14 residues. V was clipped by 6 bases and J by 6 bases; unmatched bases: 8. CDR1 and CDR2 from the germline V gene are MDHEN and SYDVKM. The chain's CDR3 is CASRQPGQGDGYTF. As DNA, the CDR3 is TGTGCCAGCAGGCAACCGGGACAGGGCGATGGCTACACCTTC.

The table lists this clonotype with a few counts. Given a much more abundant clone one base away, this may be a read error. This chain connects TRBV25-1 to TRBJ2-4; D is unresolved. Germline values: CDR1 MGHDK, CDR2 SYGVNS. This CDR3 is 16 amino acids long. The CDR3 loop is CASSDGSLSAKDIQYF. CDR3 nucleotide sequence: TGTGCCAGCAGTGATGGGTCGCTGTCCGCCAAAGACATTCAGTACTTC.

With regard to this clonotype: A much larger clone differs from this one at a single base, so this may be a read error. This chain links TRBV7-2 with TRBJ2-1; 7 nucleotides match TRBD1. The DNA matches TRBJ2-7 better at its end, which makes the J call doubtful. Germline CDR1 is SGHTA and CDR2 is FQGNSA. The CDR3 sequence is 15 residues long. CDR3 sequence: CASSLDRPTYNEQYF. The CDR3, as DNA: TGTGCCAGCAGCTTGGACAGGCCTACCTACAATGAGCAGTACTTC.

In this sample, this clonotype turned up a few times. This chain connects TRBV6-6 to TRBJ1-5; a weak D match, TRBD1 (6 bases). The CDR3 spans 15 residues. Germline-derived CDR1 and CDR2 are MNHNY and SVGAGI (reference sequence). V gave up 3 bases and J gave up 2 bases, with 11 bases separating them. Here the CDR3 reads CASSYQPGGNQPQHF. In DNA form, the CDR3 reads TGTGCCAGCAGTTATCAGCCAGGGGGCAATCAGCCCCAGCATTTT.

This clonotype turned up a few times. This chain joins TRBV20-1 and TRBJ2-7, with TRBD2 identical over 11 bases. Looked up from germline, CDR1 is DFQATT and CDR2 is SNEGSKA (reference sequence). Unmatched junction bases numbered 6, after V lost 2 bases and J lost 0 bases. The CDR3 is 16 residues long. The CDR3 nucleotides are TGCAGTGCTAGAAGGACTAGCGGGCGAACCTCCTACGAGCAGTACTTC. It codes for CSARRTSGRTSYEQYF.

This sequence joins TRBV13 and TRBJ2-7; 8 bases are a match to TRBD2. This CDR3 has 15 amino acids. Germline values: CDR1 PRHDT, CDR2 FYEKMQ (reference sequence). V dropped 4 bases and J dropped 3; count of bases not matched to a gene: 8. The CDR3 here is CASSSRGRGDYEQYF. In DNA, the CDR3 is TGTGCCAGCAGCTCCCGTGGGCGGGGGGACTACGAGCAGTACTTC.

This clonotype was counted only a few times. The rearrangement joins TRBV3-1 to TRBJ2-1; D is unresolved. The germline CDR1 and CDR2 sequences are LGHDT and YNNKEL (reference sequence). Trimming cost V 6 bases and J 3 bases, with 15 bases left between them. The CDR3 extends over 15 amino acids. The DNA for the CDR3 is TGTGCCAGCAGTCTGATCGACGCGAACTACAATGAGCAGTTCTTC. Its translation: CASSLIDANYNEQFF.

This clonotype was recorded at least ten times. V and J are TRBV20-1 and TRBJ2-7; D is undetermined. V dropped 5 bases and J dropped 0 bases, with 11 bases sitting between them. The germline gives CDR1 DFQATT, CDR2 SNEGSKA (reference sequence). The CDR3 is made up of 13 amino acids. DNA of the CDR3: TGCAGTGCTTCTCCGGGCCGCTCCTACGAGCAGTACTTC. The encoded protein is CSASPGRSYEQYF.

In this sample, this clonotype turned up many times. The rearrangement links TRBV12-3 or TRBV12-4 to TRBJ2-7; a possible D gene is TRBD1 (6 bases). The CDR3 covers 13 residues. V was shortened by 3 bases and J by 5 bases, with 11 bases between the two germline ends. The CDR3 DNA is TGTGCCAGCAGTTTTGGACAGTTGGACGAGCAGTACTTC. This encodes CASSFGQLDEQYF.

The sample holds a few counts of this clonotype. The chain has TRBV7-9 and TRBJ1-2; the D gene is possibly TRBD1 (5 bases). V gave up 5 bases and J gave up 4 bases, with 17 bases separating them. Germline V gene sequence: CDR1 SEHNR, CDR2 FQNEAQ (reference sequence). This CDR3 contains 15 residues. Here the CDR3 reads CASSPTGTTVYGYTF. In nucleotides, the CDR3 is TGTGCCAGCAGCCCCACCGGGACGACTGTCTATGGCTACACCTTC.